These T cell receptor beta chains were read from a single sample in a study of shared clonotypes between healthy human individuals. Generated by immunoSEQ multiplex PCR, the TCRdb table keeps only in-frame clones and is missing some. The table includes millions of clones, roughly 91% detected once. The material sequenced was naive CD8+ T cells from PBMCs. All receptors derive from a man between 18 and 29 years old in good health. Some clones in this sample may be carry-over from other donors' samples. CDR3s include the opening cysteine and the closing phenylalanine or tryptophan. The D gene is left open where the match is weak. Clone size appears in some rows only: once, few, many, or a class for an expanded clone.

d_call: NA
v_call: TRBV7-9
clone_size: once
j_call: TRBJ1-1
cdr3_aa: CASRWGDTEAFF
cdr3_nt: TGTGCCAGCAGGTGGGGGGACACTGAAGCTTTCTTT

d_call: NA
v_call: TRBV27
clone_size: NA
j_call: TRBJ1-1
cdr3_aa: CASSLSTPNTEAFF
cdr3_nt: TGTGCCAGCAGTTTATCCACACCGAACACTGAAGCTTTCTTT

d_call: TRBD1
v_call: TRBV28
clone_size: NA
j_call: TRBJ2-7
cdr3_aa: CASSIGTEDEQYF
cdr3_nt: TGTGCCAGCAGTATCGGGACAGAGGACGAGCAGTACTTC

d_call: TRBD2
v_call: TRBV7-8
clone_size: NA
j_call: TRBJ2-7
cdr3_aa: CASSYPGTSGSGDEQYF
cdr3_nt: TGTGCCAGCAGCTACCCTGGGACTAGCGGGAGCGGCGACGAGCAGTACTTC

d_call: NA
v_call: TRBV28
clone_size: NA
j_call: TRBJ2-7
cdr3_aa: CASSHFRDGYEQYF
cdr3_nt: TGTGCCAGCAGTCACTTCCGGGACGGCTACGAGCAGTACTTC

d_call: NA
v_call: TRBV19
clone_size: NA
j_call: TRBJ1-5
cdr3_aa: CASSIRDLNQPQHF
cdr3_nt: TGTGCCAGTAGTATCAGGGATCTGAATCAGCCCCAGCATTTT

d_call: NA
v_call: TRBV28
clone_size: NA
j_call: TRBJ2-7
cdr3_aa: CASSWTQVSYEQYF
cdr3_nt: TGTGCCAGCAGTTGGACGCAAGTGTCCTACGAGCAGTACTTC

d_call: NA
v_call: TRBV29-1
clone_size: NA
j_call: TRBJ1-1
cdr3_aa: CSVTWGEAFF
cdr3_nt: TGCAGCGTTACGTGGGGGGAAGCTTTCTTT

d_call: NA
v_call: TRBV4-1
clone_size: once
j_call: TRBJ2-2
cdr3_aa: CASRLEGAGELFF
cdr3_nt: TGCGCCAGCCGACTAGAAGGGGCCGGGGAGCTGTTTTTT

d_call: NA
v_call: TRBV6-5
clone_size: NA
j_call: TRBJ2-1
cdr3_aa: CASSYSRGPEQFF
cdr3_nt: TGTGCCAGCAGTTACTCGCGGGGCCCCGAGCAGTTCTTC

d_call: TRBD1
v_call: TRBV4-2
clone_size: NA
j_call: TRBJ1-1
cdr3_aa: CASSQGQGDPEAFF
cdr3_nt: TGTGCCAGCAGCCAAGGACAGGGAGATCCTGAAGCTTTCTTT

d_call: NA
v_call: TRBV28
clone_size: once
j_call: TRBJ1-1
cdr3_aa: CASSWGFEAFF
cdr3_nt: TGTGCCAGCAGTTGGGGTTTCGAAGCTTTCTTT

d_call: TRBD2
v_call: TRBV10-2
clone_size: NA
j_call: TRBJ2-7
cdr3_aa: CASSESLTSGRSSYEQYF
cdr3_nt: TGCGCCAGCAGTGAGTCGTTGACTAGCGGCAGGAGCTCCTACGAGCAGTACTTC

d_call: TRBD2
v_call: TRBV15
clone_size: once
j_call: TRBJ2-7
cdr3_aa: CATSRDWASGRVEQYF
cdr3_nt: TGTGCCACCAGCAGAGATTGGGCTAGCGGGAGGGTTGAGCAGTACTTC

d_call: NA
v_call: TRBV10-3
clone_size: NA
j_call: TRBJ2-2
cdr3_aa: CAPVPGSTGELFF
cdr3_nt: TGTGCCCCGGTCCCGGGATCCACCGGGGAGCTGTTTTTT

d_call: TRBD1
v_call: TRBV19
clone_size: NA
j_call: TRBJ2-7
cdr3_aa: CASSTSGTGVYEQYF
cdr3_nt: TGTGCCAGTAGCACATCCGGGACAGGGGTCTACGAGCAGTACTTC

d_call: NA
v_call: TRBV29-1
clone_size: once
j_call: TRBJ2-1
cdr3_aa: CSALPGLTLDEQFF
cdr3_nt: TGCAGCGCCTTGCCGGGACTTACTCTCGATGAGCAGTTCTTC

d_call: TRBD2
v_call: TRBV5-1
clone_size: NA
j_call: TRBJ2-1
cdr3_aa: CASKWTSGRADEQFF
cdr3_nt: TGCGCCAGCAAGTGGACTAGCGGGAGGGCCGATGAGCAGTTCTTC

d_call: TRBD1
v_call: TRBV4-3
clone_size: NA
j_call: TRBJ1-1
cdr3_aa: CASSQGTGFGTEAFF
cdr3_nt: TGCGCCAGCAGCCAAGGGACAGGGTTCGGCACTGAAGCTTTCTTT

d_call: NA
v_call: TRBV7-8
clone_size: NA
j_call: TRBJ2-1
cdr3_aa: CASSLEVGTILYNEQFF
cdr3_nt: TGTGCCAGCAGCTTAGAAGTTGGAACTATCTTGTACAATGAGCAGTTCTTC

d_call: TRBD1
v_call: TRBV29-1
clone_size: NA
j_call: TRBJ1-3
cdr3_aa: CSVEAGQGAVASF
cdr3_nt: TGCAGCGTTGAAGCTGGACAGGGTGCGGTTGCGAGTTTT

d_call: NA
v_call: TRBV7-9
clone_size: few
j_call: TRBJ1-1
cdr3_aa: CASSLAGSDTEAFF
cdr3_nt: TGTGCCAGCAGCTTAGCGGGGTCGGACACTGAAGCTTTCTTT

d_call: TRBD1
v_call: TRBV27
clone_size: NA
j_call: TRBJ1-1
cdr3_aa: CASRIGQGNTEAFF
cdr3_nt: TGTGCCAGCAGAATAGGACAGGGAAACACTGAAGCTTTCTTT

d_call: NA
v_call: TRBV19
clone_size: NA
j_call: TRBJ1-2
cdr3_aa: CASTERKNYGYTF
cdr3_nt: TGTGCCAGTACCGAGCGAAAAAACTATGGCTACACCTTC

d_call: TRBD1
v_call: TRBV28
clone_size: NA
j_call: TRBJ1-2
cdr3_aa: CASSFQGDYGYTF
cdr3_nt: TGTGCCAGCAGTTTTCAGGGGGACTATGGCTACACCTTC

d_call: NA
v_call: TRBV6-1
clone_size: NA
j_call: TRBJ2-7
cdr3_aa: CASSGWSRASITYEQYF
cdr3_nt: TGTGCCAGCAGTGGTTGGTCGAGGGCGTCGATTACCTACGAGCAGTACTTC

d_call: TRBD1
v_call: TRBV2
clone_size: NA
j_call: TRBJ2-5
cdr3_aa: CASSGRTGERETQYF
cdr3_nt: TGTGCCAGCAGTGGCCGGACAGGGGAGCGAGAGACCCAGTACTTC

d_call: NA
v_call: TRBV11-3
clone_size: NA
j_call: TRBJ2-7
cdr3_aa: CASSLGGSYEQYF
cdr3_nt: TGTGCCAGCAGCTTAGGTGGTTCCTACGAGCAGTACTTC

d_call: NA
v_call: TRBV29-1
clone_size: NA
j_call: TRBJ2-7
cdr3_aa: CSVEKEASYEQYF
cdr3_nt: TGCAGCGTTGAGAAGGAGGCCTCCTACGAGCAGTACTTC

d_call: NA
v_call: TRBV7-6
clone_size: NA
j_call: TRBJ2-7
cdr3_aa: CASSLAPQGGVYEQYF
cdr3_nt: TGTGCCAGCAGCTTAGCCCCACAGGGGGGGGTTTACGAGCAGTACTTC

d_call: NA
v_call: TRBV30
clone_size: NA
j_call: TRBJ2-7
cdr3_aa: CAWTPSADEQYF
cdr3_nt: TGTGCCTGGACCCCCTCTGCGGACGAGCAGTACTTC

d_call: NA
v_call: TRBV6-1
clone_size: NA
j_call: TRBJ2-1
cdr3_aa: CASIRGAPSNEQFF
cdr3_nt: TGTGCCAGCATTCGGGGGGCCCCCTCCAATGAGCAGTTCTTC

d_call: NA
v_call: TRBV9
clone_size: NA
j_call: TRBJ2-7
cdr3_aa: CASSVGWSIGTEEQYF
cdr3_nt: TGTGCCAGCAGCGTAGGTTGGTCGATCGGAACGGAAGAGCAGTACTTC

d_call: NA
v_call: TRBV28
clone_size: few
j_call: TRBJ1-2
cdr3_aa: CASSFDTTRTF
cdr3_nt: TGTGCCAGCAGTTTCGACACCACGAGAACCTTC

d_call: NA
v_call: TRBV19
clone_size: NA
j_call: TRBJ2-7
cdr3_aa: CASGGNEQYF
cdr3_nt: TGTGCCAGTGGGGGGAACGAGCAGTACTTC

d_call: TRBD2
v_call: TRBV29-1
clone_size: NA
j_call: TRBJ2-1
cdr3_aa: CSVEERGGHNEQFF
cdr3_nt: TGCAGCGTTGAAGAGCGGGGGGGGCACAATGAGCAGTTCTTC

d_call: NA
v_call: TRBV5-6
clone_size: NA
j_call: TRBJ1-5
cdr3_aa: CASSLARGRGNQPQHF
cdr3_nt: TGTGCCAGCAGCTTGGCTCGGGGTAGAGGCAATCAGCCCCAGCATTTT

d_call: NA
v_call: TRBV11-2
clone_size: NA
j_call: TRBJ2-7
cdr3_aa: CASSRESGSSYEQYF
cdr3_nt: TGTGCCAGCAGCAGGGAATCGGGTAGCTCCTACGAGCAGTACTTC

d_call: NA
v_call: TRBV6-1
clone_size: NA
j_call: TRBJ1-2
cdr3_aa: CASSEAVGQGLYGYTF
cdr3_nt: TGTGCCAGCAGTGAAGCAGTGGGGCAGGGCCTCTATGGCTACACCTTC

d_call: NA
v_call: TRBV4-2
clone_size: NA
j_call: TRBJ2-5
cdr3_aa: CASSQDRDFGETQYF
cdr3_nt: TGTGCCAGCAGCCAAGATAGGGATTTTGGAGAGACCCAGTACTTC

d_call: NA
v_call: TRBV28
clone_size: NA
j_call: TRBJ2-7
cdr3_aa: CASSLVGGTYEQYF
cdr3_nt: TGTGCCAGCAGTTTAGTGGGGGGAACCTACGAGCAGTACTTC

d_call: NA
v_call: TRBV12-5
clone_size: NA
j_call: TRBJ2-3
cdr3_aa: CASGLVGPTGSTDTQYF
cdr3_nt: TGTGCTAGTGGTTTGGTAGGACCAACCGGGAGCACAGATACGCAGTATTTT

d_call: TRBD1
v_call: TRBV30
clone_size: NA
j_call: TRBJ1-2
cdr3_aa: CAWSETGRLYGYTF
cdr3_nt: TGTGCCTGGAGCGAGACAGGGAGGTTGTATGGCTACACCTTC

d_call: NA
v_call: TRBV4-2
clone_size: NA
j_call: TRBJ2-7
cdr3_aa: CASSLLGQEDSYEQYF
cdr3_nt: TGTGCCAGCAGCCTCCTTGGACAAGAAGACTCCTACGAGCAGTACTTC

d_call: TRBD2
v_call: TRBV9
clone_size: NA
j_call: TRBJ2-7
cdr3_aa: CASSRTSGLGEQYF
cdr3_nt: TGTGCCAGCAGTAGGACTAGCGGGTTAGGGGAGCAGTACTTC

d_call: TRBD1
v_call: TRBV6-4
clone_size: NA
j_call: TRBJ1-5
cdr3_aa: CASSDSGRGHQPQHF
cdr3_nt: TGTGCCAGCAGTGACTCGGGCAGGGGGCATCAGCCCCAGCATTTT

d_call: NA
v_call: TRBV30
clone_size: NA
j_call: TRBJ1-5
cdr3_aa: CAWSVRGFPNQPQHF
cdr3_nt: TGTGCCTGGAGTGTACGAGGCTTCCCGAATCAGCCCCAGCATTTT

d_call: NA
v_call: TRBV5-5
clone_size: NA
j_call: TRBJ2-1
cdr3_aa: CASSRAGQDYNEQFF
cdr3_nt: TGTGCCAGCAGCAGAGCGGGACAGGACTACAATGAGCAGTTCTTC

d_call: NA
v_call: TRBV12-5
clone_size: once
j_call: TRBJ2-7
cdr3_aa: CASGPGPAYEQYF
cdr3_nt: TGTGCTAGTGGTCCTGGCCCGGCCTACGAGCAGTACTTC

d_call: NA
v_call: TRBV7-8
clone_size: NA
j_call: TRBJ2-3
cdr3_aa: CASSSRDTQYF
cdr3_nt: TGTGCCAGCAGCTCGAGGGATACGCAGTATTTT

d_call: NA
v_call: TRBV4-2
clone_size: NA
j_call: TRBJ2-3
cdr3_aa: CASSQDHLTLAETDTQYF
cdr3_nt: TGTGCCAGCAGCCAAGATCACCTGACTTTAGCGGAGACAGATACGCAGTATTTT

d_call: TRBD2
v_call: TRBV27
clone_size: NA
j_call: TRBJ2-1
cdr3_aa: CASSFLLAGGPSEQFF
cdr3_nt: TGTGCCAGCAGTTTCTTACTAGCGGGAGGCCCCAGTGAGCAGTTCTTC

d_call: TRBD1
v_call: TRBV6-1
clone_size: NA
j_call: TRBJ2-2
cdr3_aa: CASSEWRQGALHTGELFF
cdr3_nt: TGTGCCAGCAGTGAATGGAGACAGGGGGCCCTCCACACCGGGGAGCTGTTTTTT

d_call: TRBD1
v_call: TRBV6-6
clone_size: NA
j_call: TRBJ2-2
cdr3_aa: CASSYEQGTGELFF
cdr3_nt: TGTGCCAGCAGTTATGAACAGGGGACCGGGGAGCTGTTTTTT

d_call: TRBD1
v_call: TRBV27
clone_size: NA
j_call: TRBJ1-1
cdr3_aa: CASSETPPGTGGFTEAFF
cdr3_nt: TGTGCCAGCAGTGAAACTCCCCCGGGGACAGGGGGCTTTACTGAAGCTTTCTTT

d_call: NA
v_call: TRBV6-5
clone_size: once
j_call: TRBJ1-1
cdr3_aa: CASSPSGGVTEAFF
cdr3_nt: TGTGCCAGCAGCCCCAGTGGAGGGGTTACTGAAGCTTTCTTT

d_call: NA
v_call: TRBV27
clone_size: NA
j_call: TRBJ1-1
cdr3_aa: CASSQGTHVTEAFF
cdr3_nt: TGTGCCAGCAGTCAAGGGACTCACGTCACTGAAGCTTTCTTT

d_call: NA
v_call: TRBV19
clone_size: NA
j_call: TRBJ1-2
cdr3_aa: CASTGFGDLWGYTF
cdr3_nt: TGTGCCAGTACCGGATTCGGTGACCTATGGGGCTACACCTTC

d_call: NA
v_call: TRBV28
clone_size: NA
j_call: TRBJ2-1
cdr3_aa: CASSLSGAYNEQFF
cdr3_nt: TGTGCCAGCAGTTTATCAGGGGCCTACAATGAGCAGTTCTTC

d_call: NA
v_call: TRBV7-9
clone_size: NA
j_call: TRBJ1-2
cdr3_aa: CASSRPTGGYTF
cdr3_nt: TGTGCCAGCAGCCGACCGACGGGCGGCTACACCTTC